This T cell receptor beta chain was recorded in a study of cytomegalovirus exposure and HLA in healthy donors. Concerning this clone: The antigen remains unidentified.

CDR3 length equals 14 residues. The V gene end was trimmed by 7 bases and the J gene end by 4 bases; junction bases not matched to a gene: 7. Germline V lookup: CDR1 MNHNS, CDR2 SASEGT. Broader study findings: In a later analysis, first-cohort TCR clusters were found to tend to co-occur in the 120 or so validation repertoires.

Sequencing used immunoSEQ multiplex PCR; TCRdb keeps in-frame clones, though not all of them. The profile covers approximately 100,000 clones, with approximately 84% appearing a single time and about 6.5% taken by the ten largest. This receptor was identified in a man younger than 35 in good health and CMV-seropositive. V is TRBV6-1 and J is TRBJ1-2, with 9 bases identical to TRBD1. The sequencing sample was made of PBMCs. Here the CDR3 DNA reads TGTGCCAGCACCAGGACAGGGGACGGCTATGGCTACACCTTC. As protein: CASTRTGDGYGYTF.